The present T cell receptor beta chain was sequenced within a study of cytomegalovirus exposure and HLA in healthy donors. Findings and caveats of the study: Some TCR beta chains (roughly 150 of them) were listed as cytomegalovirus-associated. In a later analysis, HLA-associated beta chains showed higher expansion and lower generation probabilities than comparable chains.

CDR1 and CDR2 from the germline V gene are SGHTA and FQGNSA. J was trimmed by 4 bases and V by 5 bases; bases with no gene match: 8. The CDR3 totals 15 residues. Notes on this clone: Its antigen is not known.

Use of 60 Vbeta and 13 Jbeta primers characterized the PCR. Per the study methods: About 11 million of the 80 million or so unique TCR beta chains counted in a later analysis were shared. Sequencing was performed with immunoSEQ multiplex PCR; in TCRdb, only in-frame clones are kept and a portion is missing. The DNA gave D and trimming, while V, J and clone size come from that table. The sample contains 35,000 to 45,000 clones, roughly half of which appear only once. Among the donors, all were healthy bone marrow donors. The chain employs TRBV7-2 and TRBJ2-1; 7 bases match TRBD2. The TCR was taken from a human donor in good health. Sequenced input: PBMCs. The CDR3 here is CASSLSGLPYNEQFF. CDR3 DNA: TGTGCCAGCAGCCTATCGGGACTACCATACAATGAGCAGTTCTTC. Looking up the rest from reference TRBV7-2 and TRBJ2-1 gives the full variable domain: GAGVSQSPSNKVTEKGKDVELRCDPISGHTALYWYRQSLGQGLEFLIYFQGNSAPDKSGLPSDRFSAERTGGSVSTLTIQRTQQEDSAVYLCASSLSGLPYNEQFFGPGTRLTVL.